The 13 T cell receptor beta chains presented below share a single source sample, sequenced in a study of metastatic and nonmetastatic thyroid tumors. TCRdb reprocessed the PCR reads using MiXCR. The sample lists approximately 6,400 clones; 16% were seen once. Each patient came to thyroid surgery without any prior treatment (of any kind). The sample comprised tumor tissue. The source is a male donor with papillary thyroid cancer or a benign thyroid nodule (not recorded which). Some clones in this sample may be carry-over from other donors' samples.

The CDR3 DNA is TGTGCCAGCAGCCAGACACCCACCTACGAGCAGTACTTC. Amino acids: CASSQTPTYEQYF. The chain combines TRBV7-2 with TRBJ2-7; D remains ambiguous. Germline CDR1 is SGHTA and CDR2 is FQGNSA. The V end was cut by 5 bases, the J end by 2 bases, with 10 bases between. The CDR3 runs to 13 residues.

The rearrangement links TRBV6-1 to TRBJ1-4; 10 positions agree with TRBD1. Unmatched junction bases numbered 9, after V lost 6 bases and J lost 5 bases. CDR1 MNHNS and CDR2 SASEGT come from the germline V gene. The CDR3 spans 16 residues. The DNA of the CDR3 is TGTGCCAGCAGGACCGGGACAGGGGCCATCAATGAAAAACTGTTTTTT. It specifies CASRTGTGAINEKLFF.

In its sample, this clone ranks as medium-sized. The genes are TRBV19 and TRBJ2-2; D is unresolved. There are 14 residues in the CDR3. V was shortened by 3 bases and J by 0 bases, with 5 bases between the two germline ends. The germline gives CDR1 LNHDA, CDR2 SQIVND (reference sequence). CDR3 sequence reads: CASSIQANTGELFF. CDR3 DNA sequence: TGTGCCAGTAGTATTCAAGCGAACACCGGGGAGCTGTTTTTT.

This clone showed up just a few times. Without the conserved terminal phenylalanine or tryptophan, this CDR3 likely stems from a read error. The DNA is left out, because the CDR3 cannot be placed on it with certainty; the CDR3 is given as TCRdb lists it. The CDR3: CASSSEQGAGSPLHI. The chain combines TRBV12-3 or TRBV12-4 with TRBJ1-6; the D call of TRBD1 is as the table states it, not checked on the DNA. The CDR3 region is 15 residues in length, termini included.

This clone was seen more than once but under ten times. The chain couples TRBV27 to TRBJ2-5, with D possibly being TRBD1 (6 bases). The CDR3 sequence is 16 residues long. Per germline, CDR1 MNHEY and CDR2 SMNVEV (reference sequence). V was pared by 5 bases and J by 2 bases, with 18 bases between. The CDR3 here is CASSAMVRGLQETQYF. In nucleotides, the CDR3 is TGTGCCAGCAGTGCTATGGTCAGGGGTTTACAAGAGACCCAGTACTTC.

This clone has a handful of counts. The chain carries TRBV6-1 and TRBJ1-2, with D unclear. Trimming shortened V by 6 bases and J by 5 bases, and 10 bases separated the two germline ends. The germline V gene has CDR1 MNHNS and CDR2 SASEGT. The CDR3 contains 12 residues. CDR3 in DNA: TGTGCCAGCAGGACGGAGGGTTATGGCTACACCTTC. The encoded protein is CASRTEGYGYTF.

In this sample, this clone turned up a few times. This chain joins TRBV5-1 and TRBJ2-7, with TRBD1 identical over 10 bases. CDR3 length: 13 amino acids. The V and J ends lost 4 bases and 5 bases, in that order; junction bases with no gene match: 3. Germline assignment: CDR1 SGHRS and CDR2 YFSETQ. The CDR3 DNA sequence: TGCGCCAGCAGCCCGACAGGGGGCCACGAGCAGTACTTC. It yields the protein CASSPTGGHEQYF.

This clone is medium-sized (0.01 to 0.1%) by share. The V call is TRBV11-3, the J call TRBJ2-2; D uncertain. This CDR3 is built from 15 residues. The V gene's germline CDR1 is SGHNT and CDR2 YENEEA. The germline V and J ends were trimmed by 5 bases and 2 bases, with 12 bases remaining between them. The CDR3 region is CASSPPGPNTGELFF. CDR3 DNA sequence: TGTGCCAGCAGCCCCCCCGGTCCAAACACCGGGGAGCTGTTTTTT.

This chain connects TRBV6-6 to TRBJ2-7; TRBD1 aligns across 7 bases. Germline V gene data show CDR1 as MNHNY and CDR2 as SVGAGI (reference sequence). The V and J ends lost 6 bases and 13 bases, in that order; junction bases with no gene match: 15. This CDR3 is 13 amino acids long. The CDR3 region is CASSQTGTAAYYF. Written as DNA, the CDR3 is TGTGCCAGCAGCCAAACCGGGACAGCCGCATACTACTTC.

Here the CDR3 reads CASALNEQFF. For the CDR3, the DNA is TGTGCCAGCGCCTTAAATGAGCAGTTCTTC. The genes are TRBV5-8 and TRBJ2-1; D not certain. Germline V CDR1 and CDR2: SGHTS, YDEGEE. The CDR3 contains 10 residues. With 7 bases removed from V and 7 bases from J, the gap between germline ends came to 6 bases.

This sequence joins TRBV11-2 and TRBJ2-1; 9 nucleotides line up with TRBD2. The CDR3 is made up of 16 amino acids. With 6 bases clipped from V and 3 bases from J, the junction kept 9 bases outside the gene matches. Germline assignment: CDR1 SGHAT and CDR2 FQNNGV. In DNA form, the CDR3 reads TGTGCCAGCAGTTTTGGAGCGGGGGGATACTACAATGAGCAGTTCTTC. Its translation is CASSFGAGGYYNEQFF. Together with reference TRBV11-2 and TRBJ2-1, the CDR3 gives the full variable domain: EAGVAQSPRYKIIEKRQSVAFWCNPISGHATLYWYQQILGQGPKLLIQFQNNGVVDDSQLPKDRFSAERLKGVDSTLKIQPAKLEDSAVYLCASSFGAGGYYNEQFFGPGTRLTVL.

This sequence joins TRBV30 and TRBJ1-2; no firm D call. V was cut by 2 bases and J by 2 bases, with 9 bases left in between. The CDR3 length is 13 residues. Looked up from germline, CDR1 is GTSNPN and CDR2 is SVGIG (reference sequence). Here the CDR3 DNA reads TGTGCCTGGAGTCTAGGGATAAACTATGGCTACACCTTC. This encodes CAWSLGINYGYTF.

This clone was recorded at least ten times. The chain recombines TRBV5-4 with TRBJ2-1; 10 nucleotides line up with TRBD1. CDR3 size: 14 residues. J was trimmed by 7 bases and V by 0 bases; bases with no gene match: 1. Looked up from germline, CDR1 is SGHNT and CDR2 is YYREEE (reference sequence). In DNA, the CDR3 is TGTGCCAGCAGCTTGGCGGACAGGGGGAATGAGCAGTTCTTC. Protein: CASSLADRGNEQFF.